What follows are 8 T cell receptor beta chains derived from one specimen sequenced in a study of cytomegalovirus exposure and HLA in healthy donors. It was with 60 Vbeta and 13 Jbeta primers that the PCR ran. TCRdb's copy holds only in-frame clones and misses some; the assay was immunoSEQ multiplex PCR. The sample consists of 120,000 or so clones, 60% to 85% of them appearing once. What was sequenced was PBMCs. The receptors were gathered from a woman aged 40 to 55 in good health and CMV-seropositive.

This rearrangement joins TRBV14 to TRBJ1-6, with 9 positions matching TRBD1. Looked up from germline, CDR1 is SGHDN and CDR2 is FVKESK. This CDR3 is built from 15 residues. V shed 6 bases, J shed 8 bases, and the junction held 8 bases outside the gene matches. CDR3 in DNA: TGTGCCAGCAGTCGGGGACAGGGAACTGATTCACCCCTCCACTTT. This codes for CASSRGQGTDSPLHF.

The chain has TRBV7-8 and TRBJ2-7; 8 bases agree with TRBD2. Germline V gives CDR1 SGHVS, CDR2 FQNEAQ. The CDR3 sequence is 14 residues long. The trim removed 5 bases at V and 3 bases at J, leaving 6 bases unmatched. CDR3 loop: CASSASGLGYEQYF. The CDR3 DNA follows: TGTGCCAGCAGCGCCTCGGGACTAGGCTACGAGCAGTACTTC.

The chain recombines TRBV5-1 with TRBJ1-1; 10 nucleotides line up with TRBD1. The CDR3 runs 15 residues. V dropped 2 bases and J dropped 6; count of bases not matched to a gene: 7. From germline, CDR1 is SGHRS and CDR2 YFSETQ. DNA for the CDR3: TGCGCCAGCAGCTTTCCGGGACAGGGGTTTGCTGAAGCTTTCTTT. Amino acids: CASSFPGQGFAEAFF.

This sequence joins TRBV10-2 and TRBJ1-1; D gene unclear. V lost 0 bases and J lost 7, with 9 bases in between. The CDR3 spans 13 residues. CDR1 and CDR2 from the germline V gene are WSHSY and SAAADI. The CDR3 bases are TGCGCCAGCAGTGAGTCGAGACACCTTGAAGCTTTCTTT. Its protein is CASSESRHLEAFF.

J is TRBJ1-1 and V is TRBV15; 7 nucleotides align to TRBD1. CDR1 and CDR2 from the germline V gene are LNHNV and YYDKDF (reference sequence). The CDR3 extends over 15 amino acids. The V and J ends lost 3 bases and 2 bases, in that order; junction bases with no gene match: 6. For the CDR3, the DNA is TGTGCCACCAGCAGCCCTGGACAGGTAAACACTGAAGCTTTCTTT. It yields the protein CATSSPGQVNTEAFF.

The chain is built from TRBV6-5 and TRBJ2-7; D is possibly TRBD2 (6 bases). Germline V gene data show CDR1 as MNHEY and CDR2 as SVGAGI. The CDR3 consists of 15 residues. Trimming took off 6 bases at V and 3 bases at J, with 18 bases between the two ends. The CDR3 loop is CASSPRPGTLYEQYF. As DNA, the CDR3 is TGTGCCAGCAGCCCAAGGCCGGGGACTCTCTACGAGCAGTACTTC.

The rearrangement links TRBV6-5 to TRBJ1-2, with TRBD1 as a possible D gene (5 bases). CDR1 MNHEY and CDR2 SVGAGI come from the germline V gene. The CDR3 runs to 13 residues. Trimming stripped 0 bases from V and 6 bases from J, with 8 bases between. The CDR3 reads CASSYSGEDGYTF. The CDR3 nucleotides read TGTGCCAGCAGTTACTCGGGGGAGGATGGCTACACCTTC.

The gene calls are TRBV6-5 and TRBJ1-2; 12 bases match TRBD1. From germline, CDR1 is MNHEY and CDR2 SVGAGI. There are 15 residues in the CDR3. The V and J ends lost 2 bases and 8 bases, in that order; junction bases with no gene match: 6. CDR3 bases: TGTGCCAGCAGTTACCTCGGGACAGGGGGCCGGGGCTACACCTTC. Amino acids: CASSYLGTGGRGYTF.